Following are 5 T cell receptor beta chains from one sample sequenced in a study of T cell changes during pregnancy in multiple sclerosis. Clones were read by immunoSEQ multiplex PCR, and TCRdb kept only the in-frame ones, dropping some. Of roughly 80,000 clones in the sample, about 89% were seen once. Sequencing was performed on peripheral blood, taken before pregnancy. The receptors were sampled from a female donor with multiple sclerosis, enrolled in a pregnancy study.

This clone was seen only once. This chain connects TRBV7-2 to TRBJ1-6, with 9 bases matching TRBD1. The CDR3 runs to 16 residues. V lost 8 bases, J lost 6 bases, and 11 bases stayed unmatched. Germline lookup yields CDR1 SGHTA and CDR2 FQGNSA. CDR3 sequence reads: CASFRGDRDSNSPLHF. DNA for the CDR3: TGTGCCAGCTTCAGGGGGGACAGGGACTCTAATTCACCCCTCCACTTT.

The V and J genes are TRBV9 and TRBJ2-5; perhaps TRBD2 as D (5 bases). The CDR3 spans 15 residues. Germline CDR1 is SGDLS and CDR2 is YYNGEE. The V gene lost 2 bases and the J gene lost 5 bases, with 16 bases spanning the gap. The CDR3 DNA is TGTGCCAGCAGCGTGGGTTTGTCAAGGAGGGAGACCCAGTACTTC. Amino acid sequence: CASSVGLSRRETQYF.

The chain uses TRBV5-1 and TRBJ1-3; D gene uncertain. With 3 bases removed from V and 8 bases from J, the gap between germline ends came to 6 bases. This CDR3 has 11 residues. Germline V gene lookup returns CDR1 SGHRS and CDR2 YFSETQ. CDR3 sequence reads: CASSSRYTIYF. Written as DNA, the CDR3 is TGCGCCAGCAGCTCCAGGTACACCATATATTTT.

The chain has TRBV5-1 and TRBJ2-3; D not certain. Germline V gene data show CDR1 as SGHRS and CDR2 as YFSETQ. CDR3 length: 14 residues. The V end lost 0 bases, the J end lost 0 bases, and 5 bases lay between the germline ends. Here the CDR3 DNA reads TGCGCCAGCAGCTTGGTGACTAGCACAGATACGCAGTATTTT. This encodes CASSLVTSTDTQYF.

The V gene is TRBV9, the J gene TRBJ2-5; 11 positions match TRBD2. Looked up from germline, CDR1 is SGDLS and CDR2 is YYNGEE. The length of the CDR3 is 16 residues. J was trimmed by 1 base and V by 0 bases; bases with no gene match: 2. For the CDR3, the DNA is TGTGCCAGCAGCGTAGGTAGCGGGGGGGGCCAAGAGACCCAGTACTTC. Its translation is CASSVGSGGGQETQYF.